The entry below describes one T cell receptor (beta chain). CDR1 is MDHEN, CDR2 SYDVKM, per germline. The ends were cut back, 10 bases at V and 8 bases at J, with 17 bases in the middle. This CDR3 spans 13 amino acids. As handled by the study authors: Estimation of nucleated cell counts relied on the amplification of reference gene primers. TCRdb's table, derived via immunoSEQ multiplex PCR, lists solely in-frame clones and lacks some. V and J calls and clone size are given by that table; D and trimming were obtained from the DNA. The table shows 85,000 to 90,000 clones, with 87% occurring only once. The sample originates from a study of blood T cell repertoires in COVID-19. Background on the study: Acute-phase and convalescent COVID-19 samples originated in the United States, Italy and Spain. Nucleic acid was either cDNA or gDNA, and it came from T cells, B-cell-depleted T cells, or PBMCs.

This clonotype originated in a human donor in a cohort sampled during active COVID-19. This chain connects TRBV28 to TRBJ1-4, with D tentatively TRBD1 (6 bases). The sample comprised peripheral blood. In DNA, the CDR3 is TGTGCCACCGCTGAGGGGGGGTCGGAAAAACTGTTTTTT. Protein product: CATAEGGSEKLFF.